Listed below are T cell receptor beta chains from one sample, sequenced in a study of T cells in localized non-small cell lung cancer. The repertoire was sequenced with immunoSEQ multiplex PCR; TCRdb's copy has only in-frame clones and lacks some. The data show about 11,000 clones, over 75% seen once. The input for sequencing was peripheral blood, taken before any cancer treatment. The receptor set was obtained from a male donor aged 60 or over with stage I lung adenocarcinoma. The CDR3 runs from the conserved cysteine through the conserved F or W. D genes are given only for firm matches. Expanded clones get a size class; other rows say once, few or many, or leave the size out.

V gene,D gene,clone size,J gene,CDR3 DNA,CDR3 protein
TRBV2,TRBD1,NA,TRBJ2-2,TGTGCCAGCAGGCCTCAGGGGGCTGGCGGGGAGCTGTTTTTT,CASRPQGAGGELFF
TRBV7-2,NA,NA,TRBJ1-6,TGTGCCAGCAGTCTTAGGTACGAAAATTCACCCCTCCACTTT,CASSLRYENSPLHF
TRBV7-8,TRBD1,NA,TRBJ1-2,TGTGCCAGCAGACCGAACAGGGGCGGCTACACCTTC,CASRPNRGGYTF
TRBV10-3,TRBD1,NA,TRBJ1-5,TGTGCCATCGCTCCACAGGGGAGCAATCAGCCCCAGCATTTT,CAIAPQGSNQPQHF
TRBV9,NA,NA,TRBJ1-4,TGTGCCAGCAGCGTCGCAGGGGCGTCTGGTGAAAAACTGTTTTTT,CASSVAGASGEKLFF
TRBV11-2,NA,few,TRBJ1-6,TGTGCCAGCAGCTTAGCTATGCAGGGAGGGTCACCCCTCCACTTT,CASSLAMQGGSPLHF
TRBV6-6,NA,NA,TRBJ2-3,TGTGCCAGCAGTTATGGGGCCCCAAGCACAGATACGCAGTATTTT,CASSYGAPSTDTQYF
TRBV11-3,NA,once,TRBJ1-1,TGTGCCAGCAGCTTTGGGACACAGAACACTGAAGCTTTCTTT,CASSFGTQNTEAFF
TRBV5-1,NA,NA,TRBJ2-5,TGCGCCAGCAGTGAGGCGGAGACCCAGTACTTC,CASSEAETQYF
TRBV5-1,TRBD1,NA,TRBJ2-7,TGCGCCAGCAGCTCCGGGACAGACTTGTACGAGCAGTACTTC,CASSSGTDLYEQYF
TRBV18,TRBD1,NA,TRBJ2-3,TGTGCCAGCTCACCCTTCGGGACAGGGTCCATAAGAGGAGGCACAGATACGCAGTATTTT,CASSPFGTGSIRGGTDTQYF
TRBV7-2,NA,NA,TRBJ1-2,TGTGCCAGCAGCTCCCGACATGCTGGCTATGGCTACACCTTC,CASSSRHAGYGYTF
TRBV4-2,NA,NA,TRBJ2-1,TGTGCCAGCAGCCAAGGGGGCCAGGCGGGGTATGAGCAGTTCTTC,CASSQGGQAGYEQFF
TRBV10-3,NA,NA,TRBJ1-6,TGTGCCAGCGCTCCCGAGGGGGGCTCACCCCTCCACTTT,CASAPEGGSPLHF
TRBV28,NA,NA,TRBJ1-1,TGTGCCAGCAGTGGATATGGGGGAGGGACCGTGAACACTGAAGCTTTCTTT,CASSGYGGGTVNTEAFF
TRBV5-1,NA,NA,TRBJ2-2,TGCGCCAGCGCCGAAACCGGGGAGCTGTTTTTT,CASAETGELFF
TRBV5-1,NA,NA,TRBJ2-1,TGCGCCAGCAGCTTGTACGCAGGCATCTACAATGAGCAGTTCTTC,CASSLYAGIYNEQFF
TRBV14,NA,NA,TRBJ2-1,TGTGCCAGCAGCCGTCCAGGGTCCTACAATGAGCAGTTCTTC,CASSRPGSYNEQFF
TRBV2,NA,NA,TRBJ1-6,TGTGCCAGCACTAGGGGGGCCCGGCATAATTCACCCCTCCACTTT,CASTRGARHNSPLHF
TRBV5-6,TRBD1,NA,TRBJ2-2,TGTGCCAGCAGCTATACACAGGGGGCGAGGTCCGGGGAGCTGTTTTTT,CASSYTQGARSGELFF
TRBV28,NA,NA,TRBJ1-5,TGTGCCAGCAGTGGCCCAGCGCGCGATAGCAATCAGCCCCAGCATTTT,CASSGPARDSNQPQHF
TRBV19,NA,NA,TRBJ1-1,TGTGCCAGTAGTATTAATCGGGGGACTGAAGCTTTCTTT,CASSINRGTEAFF
TRBV4-3,NA,NA,TRBJ1-6,TGCGCCAGCAGCCAAGACCATAGAGGTTCACCCCTCCACTTT,CASSQDHRGSPLHF
TRBV7-9,TRBD2,NA,TRBJ2-5,TGTGCCAGCAGCCCGCGGGACTACGACGAGACCCAGTACTTC,CASSPRDYDETQYF
TRBV7-2,NA,NA,TRBJ1-5,TGTGCCAGCAGCTTCGACAATCAGCCCCAGCATTTT,CASSFDNQPQHF
TRBV19,TRBD1,NA,TRBJ1-5,TGTGCCAGTAGCGGGACAGTCAATCAGCCCCAGCATTTT,CASSGTVNQPQHF
TRBV7-6,NA,NA,TRBJ1-4,TGTGCCAGCAGCAGAACTACAGGGAACTTTCCTGAAAAACTGTTTTTT,CASSRTTGNFPEKLFF
TRBV27,NA,NA,TRBJ2-7,TGTGCCAGCAGTTACTCCGACAGATACTACGAGCAGTACTTC,CASSYSDRYYEQYF
TRBV5-4,TRBD1,NA,TRBJ1-4,TGTGCCAGCAGCCGGGGTGGGGGACAGGGGACAGTTGCAACTAATGAAAAACTGTTTTTT,CASSRGGGQGTVATNEKLFF
TRBV6-6,TRBD1,NA,TRBJ2-1,TGTGCCAGCAGTTTTCGACAGGGCGGTGAGCAGTTCTTC,CASSFRQGGEQFF
TRBV18,TRBD1,NA,TRBJ1-2,TGTGCCAGCTCACCCGGGACAGGGCTCACAGGCTACACCTTC,CASSPGTGLTGYTF
TRBV28,NA,NA,TRBJ2-2,TGTGCCAGCAGTGGTGGTCACATCAACACCGGGGAGCTGTTTTTT,CASSGGHINTGELFF
TRBV28,NA,NA,TRBJ2-7,TGTGCCAGCAGAATGACAATTAAATACGAGCAGTACTTC,CASRMTIKYEQYF
TRBV7-9,TRBD1,NA,TRBJ2-5,TGTGCCAGCAGCCGACAGGGGAAGGAGACCCAGTACTTC,CASSRQGKETQYF
TRBV28,TRBD1,NA,TRBJ1-2,TGTGCCAGCACCTCAGGGGGGTACTATGGCTACACCTTC,CASTSGGYYGYTF
TRBV7-9,NA,NA,TRBJ1-1,TGTGCCAGCAGCTTAGCTTTAGGGGGAAGGACTGAAGCTTTCTTT,CASSLALGGRTEAFF
TRBV28,NA,NA,TRBJ1-1,TGTGCCAGCCGGACAGAGGGCACTGAAGCTTTCTTT,CASRTEGTEAFF